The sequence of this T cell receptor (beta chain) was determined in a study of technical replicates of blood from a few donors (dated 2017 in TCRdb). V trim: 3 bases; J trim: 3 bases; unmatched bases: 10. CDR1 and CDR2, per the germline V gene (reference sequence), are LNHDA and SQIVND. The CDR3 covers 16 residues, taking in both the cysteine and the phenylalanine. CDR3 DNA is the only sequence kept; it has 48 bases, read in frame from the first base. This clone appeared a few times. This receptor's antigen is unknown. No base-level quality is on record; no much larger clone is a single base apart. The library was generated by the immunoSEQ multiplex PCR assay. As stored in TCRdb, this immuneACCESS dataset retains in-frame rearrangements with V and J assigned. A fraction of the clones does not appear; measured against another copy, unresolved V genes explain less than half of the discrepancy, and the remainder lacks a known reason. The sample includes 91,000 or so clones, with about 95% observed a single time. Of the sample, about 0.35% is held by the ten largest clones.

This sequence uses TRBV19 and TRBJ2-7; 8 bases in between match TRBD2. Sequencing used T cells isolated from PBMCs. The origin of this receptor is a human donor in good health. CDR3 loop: CASSIRTSPTSYEQYF. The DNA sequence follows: TGTGCCAGTAGTATCCGGACTAGCCCGACGAGCTACGAGCAGTACTTC. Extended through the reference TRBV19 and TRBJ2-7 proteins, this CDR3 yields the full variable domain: DGGITQSPKYLFRKEGQNVTLSCEQNLNHDAMYWYRQDPGQGLRLIYYSQIVNDFQKGDIAEGYSVSREKKESFPLTVTSAQKNPTAFYLCASSIRTSPTSYEQYFGPGTRLTVT.